This TCR beta chain was identified during a study of blood T cells in healthy people across ages. With a J-beta primer mix and a sample-barcoded 5' primer, a second PCR ran about 7 to 11 cycles. With 12 random nucleotides, a template-switch adaptor tagged each individual cDNA molecule. TCRdb re-called the 5' RACE reads with MiXCR, one entry per CDR3 protein. The repertoire includes over 1,500,000 distinct CDR3 sequences, about two fifths of them detected once, and approximately 22% sits in the top ten. There were healthy Caucasian individuals from Russia, aged roughly 6 to 95, serving as donors. Whole-study findings and limits: Diversity was estimated from one million T cells, and these estimates were considered underestimates.

CDR3 length: 17 residues. CDR1 and CDR2 from the germline V gene are SEHNR and FQNEAQ (reference sequence). For this clonotype: Its antigen is unknown. Mismatch with germline at one junction end may stem from a read error.

Input material: blood. The TCR sequence derives from a human donor in good health. The chain couples TRBV7-9 to TRBJ2-1, with TRBD1 matching over 7 bases. CDR3 in amino acids: CASRIVTGASSYNEQVF. The CDR3 DNA reads TGTGCCAGCAGAATTGTTACAGGGGCGAGCTCCTACAATGAGCAGGTCTTC.